This T cell receptor beta chain was captured by sequencing in a study of T cell responses to AZD1222 COVID-19 vaccine. About this clone itself: Its antigen is as yet unknown.

Regarding the study as a whole: In all cases, repertoires were sampled only after the peak T cell response. Spike-specific TCR breadth rose after two AZD1222 doses, and depth rose as well. Across spike, vaccine-associated CD4 TCRs were found, dominant at 160-218 and 743-854. Donors were largely white British and mainly female; clonal diversity was possibly underestimated.

Libraries were prepared by immunoSEQ multiplex PCR; TCRdb keeps only in-frame clonotypes and omits some of them. The repertoire holds 130,000 or so clones, with more than 80% as singletons. CDR3 length: 14 amino acids. The V end was cut by 2 bases, the J end by 8 bases, with 12 bases between. Germline-derived CDR1 and CDR2 are SGHVS and FNYEAQ. This TCR came from an adult who received the MenACWY meningococcal vaccine as a control. V usage is TRBV7-6 and J usage is TRBJ1-4; D gene uncertain. The source was peripheral blood, collected 28 days after the second dose of the MenACWY control vaccine. Here the CDR3 reads CASSLIGIKEKLFF. The DNA of the CDR3 is TGTGCCAGCAGCTTAATCGGCATCAAGGAAAAACTGTTTTTT.